The clone carrying this T cell receptor beta chain was recorded at least ten times. TCRdb reanalysed the RT-PCR reads using MiXCR and keeps one entry per CDR3 protein. This sample has fewer than 95,000 distinct CDR3 sequences, with 4% to 5% found just once. These data come from a study of patients and donors after allogeneic stem cell transplantation. Germline-derived CDR1 and CDR2 are MNHNY and SVGAGI (reference sequence). The CDR3 spans 13 residues. V lost 6 bases, J lost 5 bases, and 13 bases lay in between. The material sequenced was blood, either unsorted or a sorted T cell fraction (not recorded which). The clonotype was recovered from a human donor who was either an allogeneic HSCT recipient or a stem cell or donor lymphocyte infusion donor (not recorded which). It is not recorded whose cells these are; they may come from a transplant donor. V is TRBV6-6 and J is TRBJ1-1; D remains ambiguous. The CDR3 DNA reads as TGTGCCAGCAGACCGACGGGAAGTACTGAAGCTTTCTTT. This translates into CASRPTGSTEAFF.